The rows below give T cell receptor beta chains drawn from one sample of a study of regulatory T cells in long-lasting Graves disease. In TCRdb, the multiplex PCR reads were re-called with MiXCR into one record per CDR3 protein. The table lists just over 600,000 distinct CDR3 sequences, around 17% of them singletons, with approximately 20% in the top ten. This sample also belongs to another study, concerning T cells in Graves' hyperthyroidism and ophthalmopathy.

The sequencing used peripheral blood mononuclear cells (PBMCs), collected at new diagnosis, from a patient treated with antithyroid drugs. The receptor source for this set is a woman in her twenties or thirties with Graves disease. CDR3s include the opening cysteine and the closing phenylalanine or tryptophan. D genes are given only for firm matches. The size entry is marked missing in some rows and otherwise reads once, few, many or a size class.

V,D,length,J,size,CDR3,DNA
TRBV18,TRBD1,15,TRBJ2-7,NA,CASSRDRVTTYEQYF,TGTGCCAGCTCACGCGACAGGGTAACAACCTACGAGCAGTACTTC
TRBV29-1,NA,15,TRBJ2-5,many,CSAGQTGGRSETQYF,TGCAGCGCTGGCCAAACAGGAGGAAGGTCGGAGACCCAGTACTTC
TRBV7-7,TRBD2,16,TRBJ2-5,NA,CASSREALPYQETQYF,TGTGCTAGCTCCCGGGAGGCCCTACCGTACCAAGAGACCCAGTACTTC
TRBV20-1,TRBD2,13,TRBJ2-7,NA,CSAFSGASYEQYF,TGCAGTGCATTTAGCGGGGCCTCCTACGAGCAGTACTTC
TRBV5-5,NA,13,TRBJ1-2,many,CASSAQGDYGYTF,TGTGCCAGCAGCGCCCAGGGTGACTATGGCTACACCTTC
TRBV27,TRBD1,14,TRBJ1-6,many,CASSLDRVNSPLHF,TGTGCCAGCAGTCTAGACAGGGTTAATTCACCCCTCCACTTT
TRBV11-2,NA,13,TRBJ2-7,many,CASSPGLGYEQYF,TGTGCCAGCAGTCCGGGACTCGGCTACGAGCAGTACTTC
TRBV18,NA,12,TRBJ1-2,NA,CASSTEIGGYTF,TGTGCCAGCTCAACGGAGATAGGGGGCTACACCTTC
TRBV20-1,NA,13,TRBJ2-1,NA,CSAGRDSPNEQFF,TGCAGTGCCGGCCGGGACTCTCCCAATGAGCAGTTCTTC
TRBV2,NA,13,TRBJ1-4,many,CASDRMGDEKLFF,TGTGCCAGCGATCGCATGGGAGATGAAAAACTGTTTTTT
TRBV5-1,NA,16,TRBJ2-5,NA,CASSLGRTISQETQYF,TGCGCCAGCAGCTTGGGACGGACCATCTCACAAGAGACCCAGTACTTC
TRBV10-3,TRBD1,14,TRBJ2-3,many,CATQGQGLTDTQYF,TGTGCCACACAGGGACAGGGGCTCACAGATACGCAGTATTTT
TRBV28,NA,15,TRBJ2-7,many,CASSQPDQRPYEQYF,TGTGCCAGCAGTCAACCCGATCAGCGGCCCTACGAGCAGTACTTC
TRBV11-2,NA,15,TRBJ2-7,NA,CASSAGTGSSYEQYF,TGTGCCAGCAGCGCTGGGACGGGGAGCTCCTACGAGCAGTACTTC
TRBV5-1,NA,14,TRBJ2-7,few,CASSPSLGRNEQYF,TGCGCCAGCAGCCCCTCCTTGGGTCGAAACGAGCAGTACTTC
TRBV7-3,NA,22,TRBJ2-4,few,CASSLQAALGETSRIAKNIQYF,TGTGCCAGCAGCTTACAAGCGGCCCTGGGGGAGACGTCTCGAATAGCCAAAAACATTCAGTACTTC
TRBV28,NA,15,TRBJ2-7,many,CASTLGAGGFYEQYF,TGTGCCAGCACCTTGGGGGCTGGAGGATTTTACGAGCAGTACTTC
TRBV24-1,NA,11,TRBJ2-2,NA,CATSVAGELFF,TGTGCCACCAGTGTCGCCGGGGAGCTGTTTTTT
TRBV3-1,NA,11,TRBJ2-3,NA,CASSQLREQYF,TGTGCCAGCAGCCAATTGCGGGAGCAGTATTTT
TRBV6-4,TRBD2,19,TRBJ2-1,few,CASSQLAGISGIGYNEQFF,TGTGCCAGCAGTCAGCTTGCAGGTATTAGCGGGATAGGGTACAATGAGCAGTTCTTC
TRBV6-1,NA,13,TRBJ2-1,many,CASRDSQYNEQFF,TGTGCCAGCAGAGACTCTCAATACAATGAGCAGTTCTTC
TRBV6-9,NA,15,TRBJ2-2,NA,CASSSLQENTGELFF,TGTGCCAGCAGTTCCCTACAAGAAAACACCGGGGAGCTGTTTTTT
TRBV5-1,NA,14,TRBJ1-2,few,CASSALQGLYGYTF,TGCGCCAGCAGCGCGTTACAGGGTCTCTATGGCTACACCTTC
TRBV7-6,NA,15,TRBJ2-7,few,CASSLTPGDWDEQYF,TGTGCCAGCAGCTTGACGCCGGGGGATTGGGACGAGCAGTACTTC
TRBV28,TRBD2,16,TRBJ2-3,many,CASSFQAGGFTDTQYF,TGTGCCAGCAGTTTTCAGGCGGGAGGTTTCACAGATACGCAGTATTTT
TRBV5-1,NA,15,TRBJ2-5,NA,CATGLGREIQETQYF,TGCGCCACGGGGCTCGGGAGAGAGATACAAGAGACCCAGTACTTC
TRBV5-6,NA,15,TRBJ1-4,NA,CASSLARGLSNKLFF,TGTGCCAGCAGCTTGGCACGGGGGCTATCAAATAAACTGTTTTTT
TRBV6-1,TRBD2,17,TRBJ2-5,many,CASSEVLAGGVRETQYF,TGTGCCAGCAGTGAAGTCCTAGCGGGAGGGGTAAGAGAGACCCAGTACTTC
TRBV6-1,NA,12,TRBJ2-5,NA,CASRDSGETQYF,TGTGCCAGCAGAGATAGTGGTGAGACCCAGTACTTC
TRBV18,NA,15,TRBJ1-4,NA,CASSPWGSTNEKLFF,TGTGCCAGCTCACCCTGGGGTTCGACTAATGAAAAACTGTTTTTT
TRBV27,NA,15,TRBJ2-7,NA,CASSLMSQGPYEQYF,TGTGCCAGCAGTTTAATGTCTCAGGGACCCTACGAGCAGTACTTC
TRBV5-4,TRBD2,15,TRBJ2-1,few,CASHVAGGRQNEQFF,TGTGCCAGCCACGTAGCGGGAGGGCGGCAGAATGAGCAGTTCTTC
TRBV4-1,TRBD1,16,TRBJ1-2,NA,CASSHVVGQGFYGYTF,TGCGCCAGCAGCCATGTTGTGGGACAGGGGTTCTATGGCTACACCTTC
TRBV5-1,TRBD2,17,TRBJ2-7,few,CASSLAVDIAGSYEQYF,TGCGCCAGCAGCTTGGCTGTCGACATAGCGGGCTCCTACGAGCAGTACTTC
TRBV4-2,TRBD1,15,TRBJ2-1,NA,CASSHGQGGYNEQFF,TGTGCCAGCAGCCATGGACAGGGGGGATACAATGAGCAGTTCTTC
TRBV28,NA,15,TRBJ2-1,many,CASSRGTKGGNEQFF,TGTGCCAGCAGTCGCGGGACGAAGGGGGGCAATGAGCAGTTCTTC
TRBV7-3,NA,15,TRBJ2-3,few,CASSLKPYSTDTQYF,TGTGCCAGCAGCTTAAAACCCTATAGCACAGATACGCAGTATTTT
TRBV12-3/TRBV12-4,NA,17,TRBJ1-3,NA,CASNSPLGVMPGNTIYF,TGTGCCAGCAACTCACCCCTTGGGGTTATGCCTGGAAACACCATATATTTT
TRBV6-1,TRBD1,15,TRBJ1-2,many,CASRPITGGDYGYTF,TGTGCCAGCAGACCAATTACAGGGGGGGACTATGGCTACACCTTC
TRBV20-1,TRBD1,13,TRBJ1-1,NA,CSVTDKTGGGPFF,TGCAGTGTCACCGATAAGACAGGGGGTGGGCCGTTCTTT
TRBV7-8,NA,14,TRBJ1-5,NA,CASSLAKNHQPQHF,TGTGCCAGCAGCTTAGCCAAAAATCATCAGCCCCAGCATTTT
TRBV20-1,TRBD2,16,TRBJ2-1,few,CSASRPSGDNYNEQFF,TGCAGTGCTAGTAGGCCTAGCGGGGACAACTACAATGAGCAGTTCTTC
TRBV27,NA,14,TRBJ1-2,many,CASSLLGERYGYTF,TGTGCCAGCAGTTTATTGGGGGAGAGGTATGGCTACACCTTC
TRBV7-3,TRBD2,15,TRBJ2-1,many,CASSSRTSGYNEQFF,TGTGCCAGCAGTTCAAGGACTAGCGGCTACAATGAGCAGTTCTTC
TRBV18,NA,14,TRBJ1-1,few,CASSLYTRNTEAFF,TGTGCCAGCTCACTTTATACGCGGAACACTGAAGCTTTCTTT
TRBV28,NA,14,TRBJ1-6,few,CASSFRGVNSPLHF,TGTGCCAGCAGTTTTAGAGGGGTCAATTCACCCCTCCACTTT
TRBV19,NA,15,TRBJ2-3,NA,CASSIKSQPAPWIYF,TGTGCCAGTAGTATAAAGAGTCAACCGGCCCCCTGGATCTATTTT
TRBV30,TRBD2,14,TRBJ2-5,few,CAWSDSGRLKTQYF,TGTGCCTGGAGTGATAGCGGGAGACTAAAGACCCAGTACTTC
TRBV6-1,NA,15,TRBJ2-3,many,CASSERGARTDTQYF,TGTGCCAGCAGTGAAAGAGGGGCGCGCACAGATACGCAGTATTTT
TRBV4-1,TRBD2,17,TRBJ2-1,NA,CASSETYRAGGLNEQFF,TGCGCCAGCAGCGAAACGTACAGGGCGGGAGGGTTGAATGAGCAGTTCTTC
TRBV11-2,TRBD2,18,TRBJ2-1,few,CASSLALFGTSGSNEQFF,TGTGCCAGCAGCTTAGCATTGTTCGGGACTAGCGGTTCAAATGAGCAGTTCTTC
TRBV20-1,TRBD1,18,TRBJ2-6,few,CSARDRRQGATGANVLTF,TGCAGTGCTAGAGATAGGAGACAGGGGGCGACTGGGGCCAACGTCCTGACTTTC
TRBV6-2/TRBV6-3,NA,12,TRBJ2-5,many,CASSYGQETQYF,TGTGCCAGCAGTTACGGGCAAGAGACCCAGTACTTC
TRBV28,TRBD1,15,TRBJ1-1,few,CASSTGGAGNTEAFF,TGTGCCAGCAGCACAGGGGGCGCCGGGAACACTGAAGCTTTCTTT
TRBV18,NA,14,TRBJ1-1,many,CASSPDTRNTEAFF,TGTGCCAGCTCACCAGACACGAGGAACACTGAAGCTTTCTTT
TRBV20-1,NA,14,TRBJ1-5,many,CSAVGQSSNQPQHF,TGCAGTGCTGTTGGACAGAGCTCCAATCAGCCCCAGCATTTT
TRBV6-1,NA,12,TRBJ1-2,many,CATRDPNYGYTF,TGTGCCACCAGGGACCCTAACTATGGCTACACCTTC
TRBV5-1,NA,14,TRBJ2-2,many,CASSAVLNTGELFF,TGCGCCAGCAGCGCAGTCCTCAACACCGGGGAGCTGTTTTTT
TRBV28,TRBD1,16,TRBJ1-5,many,CASSLLPGQSNQPQHF,TGTGCCAGCAGTTTGTTGCCGGGACAGTCGAATCAGCCCCAGCATTTT